This entry lists 17 T cell receptor beta chains sequenced from one sample in a study of blood T cell repertoires in COVID-19. The data were produced by immunoSEQ multiplex PCR, yet TCRdb's version contains in-frame clones alone and is incomplete. This sample yields over 90,000 clones, of which about nine tenths are seen a single time; around 5.3% belongs to the top ten. The sequencing sample was made of peripheral blood. Receptors originate from a woman aged 45-65 years with COVID-19, enrolled during active disease.

J is TRBJ1-5 and V is TRBV6-5; TRBD1 is a possible D gene (6 bases). The CDR3 contains 15 residues. With 6 bases removed from V and 0 bases from J, the gap between germline ends came to 12 bases. Germline assignment: CDR1 MNHEY and CDR2 SVGAGI. CDR3 sequence: CASSPTGNSNQPQHF. The CDR3 nucleotides are TGTGCCAGCAGCCCGACAGGAAATAGCAATCAGCCCCAGCATTTT.

The V and J genes are TRBV18 and TRBJ1-4, with D unclear. The germline CDR1 and CDR2 sequences are KGHSH and LQKENI. CDR3 length equals 16 residues. V lost 1 base and J lost 0, with 9 bases in between. Written as DNA, the CDR3 is TGTGCCAGCTCACCACGTCAGGAGGCAACTAATGAAAAACTGTTTTTT. This encodes CASSPRQEATNEKLFF.

This chain links TRBV2 with TRBJ1-3; 9 bases are shared with TRBD1. Germline CDR1 is SNHLY and CDR2 is FYNNEI. V lost 5 bases and J lost 0; bases outside the gene matches: 17. The CDR3 sequence is 20 residues long. CDR3 amino acids: CASSPPPGQGALSSGNTIYF. For the CDR3, the DNA is TGTGCCAGCAGTCCACCTCCGGGACAGGGAGCCCTAAGCTCTGGAAACACCATATATTTT.

The rearrangement links TRBV10-2 to TRBJ2-5; D might be TRBD2 (5 bases). CDR3 length equals 14 residues. Germline CDR1 is WSHSY and CDR2 is SAAADI. V was pared by 1 base and J by 4 bases, with 10 bases between. CDR3 protein: CASSEFGVRETQYF. DNA of the CDR3: TGCGCCAGCAGTGAGTTCGGGGTCCGAGAGACCCAGTACTTC.

The V call is TRBV3-1 (or the pseudogene TRBV3-2), the J call TRBJ2-5; 9 bases fit TRBD1. Trimming at V came to 6 bases and at J to 5 bases, leaving 10 bases not matched to a gene. Germline-derived CDR1 and CDR2 are LGHDT and YNNKEL (reference sequence). The CDR3 totals 15 residues. CDR3 nucleotide sequence: TGTGCCAGCAGGGGGACAGGGAATATAATCGAGACCCAGTACTTC. This gives the protein CASRGTGNIIETQYF.

V usage is TRBV11-3 and J usage is TRBJ2-2, with 15 bases identical to TRBD2. V shed 4 bases, J shed 4 bases, and the junction held 4 bases outside the gene matches. Looked up from germline, CDR1 is SGHNT and CDR2 is YENEEA. This CDR3 has 17 residues. Written as DNA, the CDR3 is TGTGCCAGCAGCTCCGGACTAGCGGGGGGGAGCACCGGGGAGCTGTTTTTT. It codes for CASSSGLAGGSTGELFF.

The CDR3: CASSLGLGGSDTQYF. DNA of the CDR3: TGTGCCAGCAGCTTAGGGTTAGGGGGCTCAGATACGCAGTATTTT. The rearrangement joins TRBV11-2 to TRBJ2-3; 7 bases fit TRBD1. Per the germline V gene, CDR1 is SGHAT and CDR2 is FQNNGV. This CDR3 region has 15 residues. Trimming took 1 base from V and 4 from J; bases not matched to a gene: 5.

V and J are TRBV10-3 and TRBJ1-2; 7 bases are shared with TRBD1. CDR1 ENHRY and CDR2 SYGVKD come from the germline V gene. CDR3 length equals 12 residues. The ends lost 6 bases at V and 7 bases at J; junction bases unmatched: 5. The CDR3 DNA is TGTGCCATCAGCCTGGACAGGAGTGGCTACACCTTC. Translated: CAISLDRSGYTF.

The rearrangement uses TRBV7-6 and TRBJ2-1; 9 bases are a match to TRBD1. The germline V gene has CDR1 SGHVS and CDR2 FNYEAQ. J gave up 0 bases and V 3 bases, and 0 bases lay outside the gene matches. This CDR3 has 15 amino acids. The CDR3 protein is CASSLTGGSYNEQFF. In DNA, the CDR3 is TGTGCCAGCAGCTTGACAGGGGGCTCCTACAATGAGCAGTTCTTC.

The chain combines TRBV7-9 with TRBJ1-1; 10 positions match TRBD1. CDR3 length equals 14 residues. The germline V gene has CDR1 SEHNR and CDR2 FQNEAQ (reference sequence). J lost 6 bases, V lost 5 bases, and 6 bases had no gene match. CDR3 coding DNA: TGTGCCAGCAGCCTAACTGGGACAGGGGCTGAAGCTTTCTTT. This encodes CASSLTGTGAEAFF. The whole variable domain, filled in from reference TRBV7-9 and TRBJ1-1, reads DTGVSQNPRHKITKRGQNVTFRCDPISEHNRLYWYRQTLGQGPEFLTYFQNEAQLEKSRLLSDRFSAERPKGSFSTLEIQRTEQGDSAMYLCASSLTGTGAEAFFGQGTRLTVV.

The chain uses TRBV28 and TRBJ2-7, with TRBD1 matching over 12 bases. V trimming: 5 bases; J trimming: 4 bases; junction bases outside the gene matches: 9. CDR1 is MDHEN, CDR2 SYDVKM, per germline. This CDR3 is built from 16 residues. Here the CDR3 reads CASSEPGTGGGYEQYF. CDR3 bases: TGTGCCAGCAGTGAACCTGGGACAGGGGGCGGGTACGAGCAGTACTTC.

This clone was detected only a few times. The chain uses TRBV4-1 and TRBJ2-7, with TRBD1 identical over 7 bases. CDR1 and CDR2 (germline): MGHRA, YSYEKL. With V trimmed by 3 bases and J by 6 bases, 11 bases remained unmatched. This CDR3 region has 15 residues. CDR3 region: CASSQETDRDIEQYF. The CDR3 DNA sequence: TGCGCCAGCAGCCAGGAAACAGACAGGGATATCGAGCAGTACTTC.

The chain is built from TRBV20-1 and TRBJ1-5; no firm D call. The V and J ends lost 3 bases and 5 bases respectively, with 11 bases between them. Germline V gene data show CDR1 as DFQATT and CDR2 as SNEGSKA (reference sequence). The CDR3 contains 13 residues. CDR3 residues: CSASVEGDQPQHF. The CDR3 coding sequence is TGCAGTGCTAGTGTTGAGGGCGATCAGCCCCAGCATTTT.

The CDR3 is CASRPTTGEGEKLFF. In nucleotides, the CDR3 is TGTGCCAGCAGACCCACGACAGGGGAGGGTGAAAAACTGTTTTTT. The rearrangement links TRBV6-6 to TRBJ1-4; TRBD1 aligns across 8 bases. This CDR3 comprises 15 residues. Germline CDR1 MNHNY, CDR2 SVGAGI (reference sequence). After removal of 6 bases from V and 7 bases from J, the junction contained 10 bases not matched to a gene.

This chain links TRBV5-1 with TRBJ1-4; no clear D gene. In germline, CDR1 is SGHRS, CDR2 YFSETQ. Trimming stripped 0 bases from V and 0 bases from J, with 6 bases between. The CDR3 consists of 15 residues. This CDR3 is CASSLDSATNEKLFF. For the CDR3, the DNA is TGCGCCAGCAGCTTGGACAGTGCAACTAATGAAAAACTGTTTTTT.

The gene calls are TRBV18 and TRBJ2-3; 8 bases fit TRBD1. With 5 bases clipped from V and 2 bases from J, the junction kept 3 bases outside the gene matches. CDR1 and CDR2 from the germline V gene are KGHSH and LQKENI. The CDR3 is 14 residues long. CDR3 sequence: CASSAQGDTDTQYF. The CDR3 DNA reads as TGTGCCAGCTCAGCACAGGGGGACACAGATACGCAGTATTTT.

This rearrangement joins TRBV18 to TRBJ1-5, with TRBD1 matching 7 bases. The CDR3 sequence is 16 residues long. The V gene's germline CDR1 is KGHSH and CDR2 LQKENI. V shed 3 bases and J 0 bases; nucleotides not matched to a gene: 5. CDR3 protein: CASSPGTVYSNQPQHF. CDR3 bases: TGTGCCAGCTCACCCGGGACAGTCTATAGCAATCAGCCCCAGCATTTT.